This record covers a single T cell receptor (beta chain). Its antigen is unknown. Stated treatment: roughly 10-day PBMC culture with coronavirus spike peptide pools or control peptides (ViraFEST assay). CDR3 length equals 13 residues. V was cut by 7 bases and J by 0 bases, with 13 bases left in between. Germline V CDR1 and CDR2: DFQATT, SNEGSKA (reference sequence). The sample is drawn from a study of vaccination and CD4 T cells after COVID-19. Overall study: As control conditions, cultures were given either a CEFX pool serving as positive control, an HIV-1 Nef pool, or no peptide at all.

Once obtained from cultured CD4+ T cells, the DNA was sequenced using the Oncomine TCR Beta short-read assay. Cultures of CD4+ T cells served as the source for extracting genomic DNA. Using its own MiXCR run on the PCR reads, TCRdb lists one record per CDR3 protein. The sample yields approximately 16,000 distinct CDR3 sequences, 65% to 75% seen once. The sequence was obtained from a human donor who had recovered from COVID-19. What was sequenced was CD4+ T cells from blood, cultured in vitro. V gene TRBV20-1 combines with J gene TRBJ2-7; no reliable D call. The CDR3, as DNA: TGCAGTGTGGCGACCAGGAGCTCCTACGAGCAGTACTTC. Its protein is CSVATRSSYEQYF.